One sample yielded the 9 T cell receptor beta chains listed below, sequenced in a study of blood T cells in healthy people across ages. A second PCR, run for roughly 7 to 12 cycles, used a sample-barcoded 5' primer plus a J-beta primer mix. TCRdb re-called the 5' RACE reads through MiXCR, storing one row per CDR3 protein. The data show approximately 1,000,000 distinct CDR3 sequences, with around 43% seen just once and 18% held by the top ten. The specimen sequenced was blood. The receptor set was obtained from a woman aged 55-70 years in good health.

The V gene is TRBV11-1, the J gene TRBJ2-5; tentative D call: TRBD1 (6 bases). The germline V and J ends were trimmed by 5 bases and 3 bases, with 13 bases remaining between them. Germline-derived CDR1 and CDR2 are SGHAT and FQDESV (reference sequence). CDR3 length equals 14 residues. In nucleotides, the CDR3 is TGTGCCAGCAGCCCTGGGACAAAGAAAGAGACCCAGTACTTC. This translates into CASSPGTKKETQYF.

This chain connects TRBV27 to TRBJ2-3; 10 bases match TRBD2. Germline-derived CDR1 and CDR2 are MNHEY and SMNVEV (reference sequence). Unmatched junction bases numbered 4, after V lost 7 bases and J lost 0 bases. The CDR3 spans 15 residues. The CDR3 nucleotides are TGTGCCAGCACCGGGACTAGCGCTAGCACAGATACGCAGTATTTT. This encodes CASTGTSASTDTQYF.

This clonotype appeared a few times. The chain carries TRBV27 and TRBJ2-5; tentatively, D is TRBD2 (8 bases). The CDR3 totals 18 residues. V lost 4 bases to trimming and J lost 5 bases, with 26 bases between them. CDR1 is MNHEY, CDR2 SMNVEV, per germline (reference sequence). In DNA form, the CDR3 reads TGTGCCAGCAGTTCCCTGACAGGGACGGGACTAGAGGTGGAGACCCAGTACTTC. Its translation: CASSSLTGTGLEVETQYF.

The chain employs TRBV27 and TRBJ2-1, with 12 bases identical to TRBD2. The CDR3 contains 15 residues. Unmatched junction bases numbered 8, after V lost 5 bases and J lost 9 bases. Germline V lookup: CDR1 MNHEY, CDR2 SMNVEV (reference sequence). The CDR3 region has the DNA TGTGCCAGCAGTGAGACTAGCGGGAGAATCGCTGAGCAGTTCTTC. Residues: CASSETSGRIAEQFF.

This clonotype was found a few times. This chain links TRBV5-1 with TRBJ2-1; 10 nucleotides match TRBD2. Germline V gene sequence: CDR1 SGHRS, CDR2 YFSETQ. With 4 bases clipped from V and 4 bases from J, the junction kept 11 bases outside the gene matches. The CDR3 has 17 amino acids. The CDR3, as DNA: TGCGCCAGCAGCCTTGGACTTCTAGCGGGAGCTTACAATGAGCAGTTCTTC. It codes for CASSLGLLAGAYNEQFF.

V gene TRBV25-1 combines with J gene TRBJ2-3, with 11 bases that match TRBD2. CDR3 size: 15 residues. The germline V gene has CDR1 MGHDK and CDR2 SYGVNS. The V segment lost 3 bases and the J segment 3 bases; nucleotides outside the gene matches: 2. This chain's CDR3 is CASSDSGRETDTQYF. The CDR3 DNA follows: TGTGCCAGCAGTGATAGCGGGAGGGAGACAGATACGCAGTATTTT. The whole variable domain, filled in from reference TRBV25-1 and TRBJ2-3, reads EADIYQTPRYLVIGTGKKITLECSQTMGHDKMYWYQQDPGMELHLIHYSYGVNSTEKGDLSSESTVSRIRTEHFPLTLESARPSHTSQYLCASSDSGRETDTQYFGPGTRLTVL.

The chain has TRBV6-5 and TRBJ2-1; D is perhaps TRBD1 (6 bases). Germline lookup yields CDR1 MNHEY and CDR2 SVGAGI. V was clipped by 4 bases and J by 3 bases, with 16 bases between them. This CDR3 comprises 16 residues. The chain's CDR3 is CASSFYRELYYNEQFF. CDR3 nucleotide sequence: TGTGCCAGCAGTTTTTACAGGGAGCTTTACTACAATGAGCAGTTCTTC.

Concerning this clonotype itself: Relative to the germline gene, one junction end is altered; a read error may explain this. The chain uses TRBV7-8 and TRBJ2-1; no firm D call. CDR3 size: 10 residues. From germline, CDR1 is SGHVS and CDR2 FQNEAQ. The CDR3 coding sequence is TGTGCCGGCAGCTTGAATGAGCAGTTCTTC. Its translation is CAGSLNEQFF.

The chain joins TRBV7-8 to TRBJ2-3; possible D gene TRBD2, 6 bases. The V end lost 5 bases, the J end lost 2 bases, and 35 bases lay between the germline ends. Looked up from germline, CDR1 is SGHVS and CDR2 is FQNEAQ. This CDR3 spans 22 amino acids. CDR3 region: CASSPRMMLSWAGGGTTDTQYF. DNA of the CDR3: TGTGCCAGCAGCCCTCGAATGATGTTATCCTGGGCGGGTGGAGGGACCACAGATACGCAGTATTTT.